Listed below are T cell receptor beta chains from one sample, sequenced in a study of blood T cells in healthy people across ages. Each CDR3 protein is one row after TCRdb ran MiXCR on the 5' RACE reads. The top ten clones hold about 4% of a sample with approximately 1.5 million distinct CDR3 sequences, about 42% of them seen once. The sample was blood. The receptors derive from a woman aged 18-30 years in good health. The CDR3 runs from the conserved cysteine through the conserved F or W. The order of the fields is clone size, D gene, V gene, J gene, CDR3 DNA, CDR3 protein. A D gene is named only where the DNA matches it firmly. Rows may omit the clone size; those that give it use once, few, many or a size class.

>-|TRBD1|TRBV12-3/TRBV12-4|TRBJ1-2
TGTGCCAGCAGTGTCACGGACAGGGGGAATGGCTACACCTTC
CASSVTDRGNGYTF
>few|-|TRBV4-1|TRBJ1-6
TGCGCCAGCAGGCACACCCAGGGATATTCACCCCTCCACTTT
CASRHTQGYSPLHF
>few|-|TRBV5-8|TRBJ2-3
TGTGCCAGCAGGCAGGACACGAGCACAGATACGCAGTATTTT
CASRQDTSTDTQYF
>-|TRBD2|TRBV12-3/TRBV12-4|TRBJ2-3
TGTGCCAGCAGTTTAATGGGGGGGGGTGATACGCAGTATTTT
CASSLMGGGDTQYF
>few|-|TRBV24-1|TRBJ1-2
TGTGCCACCAGTGATTCCCTGACAGAGAATGGCTACACCTTC
CATSDSLTENGYTF
>few|TRBD1|TRBV7-2|TRBJ1-2
TGTGCCAGCAGCCCCCGGGACAGGGAAAAGGGCTACACCTTC
CASSPRDREKGYTF
>-|-|TRBV10-3|TRBJ1-2
TGTGCCATCAGTGTACAGGGCTTTGGCTACACCTTC
CAISVQGFGYTF
>-|-|TRBV27|TRBJ1-5
TGTGCCAGCAGTTTGAAGGGGATGAGTCAGCCCCAGCATTTT
CASSLKGMSQPQHF
>-|-|TRBV12-3/TRBV12-4|TRBJ2-1
TGTGCCAGCAGTACACGAGCGGGCTACAATGAGCAGTTCTTC
CASSTRAGYNEQFF
>-|-|TRBV20-1|TRBJ1-4
TGCAGTTTTAGGGTTCCCTCGGATGAAAAACTGTTTTTT
CSFRVPSDEKLFF
>few|-|TRBV5-1|TRBJ1-1
TGCGCCAGCAGCTTGGGGTATGGGGGTGACACTGAAGCTTTCTTT
CASSLGYGGDTEAFF
>few|-|TRBV5-1|TRBJ1-2
TGCGCCAGCAGCCCGGACAGTCACTATGGCTACACCTTC
CASSPDSHYGYTF
>-|-|TRBV7-2|TRBJ2-2
TGTGCCAGCAGCTCTTACAGGGTTACCGGGGAGCTGTTTTTT
CASSSYRVTGELFF